This entry lists 10 T cell receptor beta chains sequenced from one sample in a study. TCRdb reanalysed the 5' RACE reads using MiXCR and keeps one entry per CDR3 protein. The repertoire holds under 35,000 distinct CDR3 sequences, approximately 30% seen once, with 3.5% to 4.5% in the top ten. Sequenced: naive CD4+ T cells sorted from a lymph node. Subset in this sample: naive CD4+ T cells, CD4+CD45RA+CD25-. These receptors all stem from a female donor with breast cancer.

A note on this clonotype: The conserved closing phenylalanine or tryptophan is absent in this CDR3, likely reflecting a read error. The chain combines TRBV3-1 with TRBJ2-3; 7 bases are a match to TRBD2. V was clipped by 4 bases and J by 0 bases; unmatched bases: 4. The CDR3 consists of 15 residues. Germline-derived CDR1 and CDR2 are LGHDT and YNNKEL (reference sequence). CDR3 sequence: CASSLRESSTDTQYS. The CDR3 DNA is TGTGCCAGCAGCCTGCGGGAGTCTAGCACAGATACGCAGTATTCT.

This clonotype occurred many times. The chain carries TRBV28 and TRBJ1-5; TRBD1 might be the D (6 bases). The germline gives CDR1 MDHEN, CDR2 SYDVKM. Trimming stripped 5 bases from V and 6 bases from J, with 20 bases between. The length of the CDR3 is 16 residues. In DNA, the CDR3 is TGTGCCAGCAGTCCCGACGTTGAGGGGGAGGCTCAGCCCCAGCATTTT. This gives the protein CASSPDVEGEAQPQHF.

This clonotype was recorded at least ten times. This chain connects TRBV20-1 to TRBJ2-3; 8 positions match TRBD1. This CDR3 has 15 amino acids. Germline CDR1 reads DFQATT; CDR2 reads SNEGSKA (reference sequence). Losses at the gene ends were 0 bases for V and 1 base for J; bases not matched to a gene: 3. The CDR3 DNA sequence: TGCAGTGCTAGAGATCCGACAGGGGGCACAGATACGCAGTATTTT. This encodes CSARDPTGGTDTQYF.

The V call is TRBV4-1, the J call TRBJ2-3, with 14 bases that match TRBD2. The CDR3 is 16 residues long. CDR1 and CDR2 (germline): MGHRA, YSYEKL. V shed 3 bases, J shed 7 bases, and the junction held 6 bases outside the gene matches. The CDR3 nucleotides are TGCGCCAGCAGCCAGGCTGGGACTAGCGGGAGAAATACGCAGTATTTT. Its protein product is CASSQAGTSGRNTQYF.

The chain is built from TRBV6-6 and TRBJ2-2, with a possible D match to TRBD2 (5 bases). V gave up 10 bases and J gave up 5 bases, with 20 bases separating them. CDR1 is MNHNY and CDR2 is SVGAGI in the germline V gene (reference sequence). The CDR3 extends over 15 amino acids. CDR3 coding DNA: TGTGCCATCAAGGACTCGTCAGTATGGACCGGGGAGCTGTTTTTT. Translated, it gives CAIKDSSVWTGELFF.

This clonotype was detected only a few times. The V and J genes are TRBV5-1 and TRBJ1-6; the D gene is possibly TRBD1 (5 bases). Germline V gene lookup returns CDR1 SGHRS and CDR2 YFSETQ. Trimming removed 1 base at V and 5 bases at J, with 10 bases between. This CDR3 spans 15 amino acids. In DNA form, the CDR3 reads TGCGCCAGCAGCTTGATGGGGACCGATAATTCACCCCTCCACTTT. It is translated as CASSLMGTDNSPLHF.

This clonotype has more than one count but fewer than ten. The V gene is TRBV7-2, the J gene TRBJ2-1; the D gene is possibly TRBD2 (5 bases). CDR3 length equals 14 residues. Deletions cut 5 bases from V and 6 bases from J, with 14 bases between. In germline, CDR1 is SGHTA, CDR2 FQGNSA. This chain's CDR3 is CASSPSREFNEQFF. The CDR3 DNA sequence: TGTGCCAGCAGCCCCTCCCGGGAATTCAATGAGCAGTTCTTC.

The CDR3 sequence is CSVDHDWGDEQFF. As DNA, the CDR3 is TGCAGCGTTGATCACGATTGGGGGGATGAGCAGTTCTTC. The rearrangement uses TRBV29-1 and TRBJ2-1; possible D gene TRBD2, 6 bases. The CDR3 is 13 residues long. Between the trimmed V and J ends, which lost 3 bases and 8 bases, there was a span of 14 bases. Germline V gene lookup returns CDR1 SQVTM and CDR2 ANQGSEA.

This clonotype was recorded a few times. This sequence joins TRBV5-1 and TRBJ2-1, with 8 bases aligning to TRBD2. The germline V gene encodes CDR1 SGHRS and CDR2 YFSETQ. The V and J ends lost 4 bases and 3 bases, in that order; junction bases with no gene match: 12. This CDR3 has 17 residues. CDR3 DNA sequence: TGCGCCAGCAGCCAAAACCCGACTAGCGAAGTCTACAATGAGCAGTTCTTC. This sequence encodes CASSQNPTSEVYNEQFF.

This clonotype is classed as medium-sized. The chain carries TRBV29-1 and TRBJ2-7, with D possibly matching TRBD1 (6 bases). V was pared by 5 bases and J by 6 bases, with 20 bases between. The length of the CDR3 is 14 residues. Germline loops: CDR1 SQVTM, CDR2 ANQGSEA. The CDR3 reads CSVLSGQSVREQYF. In DNA form, the CDR3 reads TGCAGCGTTCTCTCGGGACAATCAGTCCGCGAGCAGTACTTC.